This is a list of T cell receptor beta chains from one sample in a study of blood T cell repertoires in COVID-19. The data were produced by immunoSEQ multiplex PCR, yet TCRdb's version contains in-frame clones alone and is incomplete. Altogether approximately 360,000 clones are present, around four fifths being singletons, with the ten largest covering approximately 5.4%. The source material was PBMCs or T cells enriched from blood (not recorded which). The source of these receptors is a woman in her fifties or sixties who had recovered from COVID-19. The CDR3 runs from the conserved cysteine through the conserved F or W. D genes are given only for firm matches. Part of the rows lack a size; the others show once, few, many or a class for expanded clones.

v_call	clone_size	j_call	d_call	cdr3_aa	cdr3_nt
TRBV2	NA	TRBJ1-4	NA	CASRPAGLANEKLFF	TGTGCCAGCAGGCCAGCGGGTCTGGCTAATGAAAAACTGTTTTTT
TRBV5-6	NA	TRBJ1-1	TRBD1	CASSLWTGENTEAFF	TGTGCCAGCAGCCTTTGGACAGGGGAGAACACTGAAGCTTTCTTT
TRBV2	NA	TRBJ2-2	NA	CASKFGQANTGELFF	TGTGCCAGCAAGTTCGGACAAGCGAACACCGGGGAGCTGTTTTTT
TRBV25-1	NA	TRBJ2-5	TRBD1	CASSQPDRVSETQYF	TGTGCCAGCAGTCAACCGGACAGGGTGAGCGAGACCCAGTACTTC
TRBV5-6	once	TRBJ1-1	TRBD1	CASSLGQGARTEAFF	TGTGCCAGCAGCTTGGGACAGGGGGCACGCACTGAAGCTTTCTTT
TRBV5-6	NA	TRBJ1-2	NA	CASSLAGGGYTF	TGTGCCAGCAGCTTGGCCGGGGGTGGCTACACCTTC
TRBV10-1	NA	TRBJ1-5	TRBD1	CASQDRGPNQPQHF	TGCGCCAGCCAGGACAGGGGGCCAAATCAGCCCCAGCATTTT
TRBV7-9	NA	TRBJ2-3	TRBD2	CASSLAASGTSTDTQYF	TGTGCCAGCAGCTTAGCGGCTAGCGGGACTAGCACAGATACGCAGTATTTT
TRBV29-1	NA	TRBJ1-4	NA	CSVAGWDEKLFF	TGCAGCGTGGCAGGGTGGGATGAAAAACTGTTTTTT
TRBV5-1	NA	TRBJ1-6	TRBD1	CASSFATGGNSYNSPLHF	TGCGCCAGCAGCTTTGCGACAGGGGGCAACTCCTATAATTCACCCCTCCACTTT
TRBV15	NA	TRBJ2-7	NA	CATSRDGGFMQYF	TGTGCCACCAGCAGAGATGGAGGTTTTATGCAGTACTTC
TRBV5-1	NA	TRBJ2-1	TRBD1	CASSSLPTGARNEQFF	TGCGCCAGCAGCTCCTTACCGACAGGGGCGCGCAATGAGCAGTTCTTC
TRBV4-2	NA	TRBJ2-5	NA	CASSQASTGGLRETQYF	TGTGCCAGCAGCCAAGCCTCCACCGGGGGGCTCAGAGAGACCCAGTACTTC
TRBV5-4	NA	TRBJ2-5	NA	CASSLVDSQETQYF	TGTGCCAGCAGCTTGGTGGACAGTCAAGAGACCCAGTACTTC
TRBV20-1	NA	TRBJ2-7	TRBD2	CRPSGPYEQYF	TGCAGACCTAGCGGACCCTACGAGCAGTACTTC
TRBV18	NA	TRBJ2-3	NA	CASSQQGSNLGDTQYF	TGTGCCAGCTCCCAACAGGGTTCTAATCTGGGAGATACGCAGTATTTT
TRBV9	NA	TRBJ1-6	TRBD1	CASSVEPGQGPPLHF	TGTGCCAGCAGCGTGGAGCCGGGACAGGGACCACCCCTCCACTTT
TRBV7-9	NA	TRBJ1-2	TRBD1	CASTYYGGDRGRGYTF	TGTGCCAGCACCTATTACGGTGGTGACAGGGGGCGAGGCTACACCTTC
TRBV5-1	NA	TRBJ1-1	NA	CASSTDPRQPRGTEAFF	TGCGCCAGCAGCACCGACCCCCGCCAACCACGGGGGACTGAAGCTTTCTTT
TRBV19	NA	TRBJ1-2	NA	CASSMAGSLGYGYTF	TGTGCCAGTAGTATGGCGGGGAGTCTGGGCTATGGCTACACCTTC
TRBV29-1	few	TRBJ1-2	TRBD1	CSVGGQGNYGYTF	TGCAGCGTTGGAGGACAGGGAAACTATGGCTACACCTTC
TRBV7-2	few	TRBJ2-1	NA	CASSFLLAMSSYNEQFF	TGTGCCAGCAGCTTTCTTCTAGCGATGAGCTCCTACAATGAGCAGTTCTTC
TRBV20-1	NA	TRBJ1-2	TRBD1	CSDKRGRGYTF	TGCAGTGACAAAAGGGGGCGCGGCTACACCTTC
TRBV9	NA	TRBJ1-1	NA	CASSVVADGTEAFF	TGTGCCAGCAGCGTAGTGGCAGATGGCACTGAAGCTTTCTTT
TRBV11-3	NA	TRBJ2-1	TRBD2	CASSYGLAGGSSYNEQFF	TGTGCCAGCAGCTACGGACTAGCGGGGGGAAGCTCCTACAATGAGCAGTTCTTC